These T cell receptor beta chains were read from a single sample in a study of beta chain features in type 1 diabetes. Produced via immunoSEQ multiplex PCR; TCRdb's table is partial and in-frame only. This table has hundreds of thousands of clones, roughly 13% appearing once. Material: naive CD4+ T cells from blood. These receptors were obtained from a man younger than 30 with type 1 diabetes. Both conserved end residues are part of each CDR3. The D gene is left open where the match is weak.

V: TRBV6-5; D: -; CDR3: CASSRDGSEQYF
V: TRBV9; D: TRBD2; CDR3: CASTQAGGPYEQYF
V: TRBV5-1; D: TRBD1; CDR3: CASSLKGQEPYEQYF
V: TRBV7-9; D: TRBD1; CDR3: CASSPGQDDGYTF
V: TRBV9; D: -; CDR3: CASSSREYGYTF
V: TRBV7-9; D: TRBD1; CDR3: CASSLDRGGFQPQHF
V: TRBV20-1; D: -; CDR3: CSASLVETQYF
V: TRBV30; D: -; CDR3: CAWKAAGSTEAFF
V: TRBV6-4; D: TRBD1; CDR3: CASSYGQARGAYNEQFF
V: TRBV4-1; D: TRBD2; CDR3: CASSSVSGGASTDTQYF
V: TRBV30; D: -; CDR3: CAWSQSSYNEQFF
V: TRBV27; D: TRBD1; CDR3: CASKGTAANYGYTF
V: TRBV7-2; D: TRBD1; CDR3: CASSSPGGLPQETQYF
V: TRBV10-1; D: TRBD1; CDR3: CASSERRGPHEQYF
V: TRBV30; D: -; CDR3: CAWSVREGAEAFF
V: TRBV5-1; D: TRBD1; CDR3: CASSWGQGGNSPLHF
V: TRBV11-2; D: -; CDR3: CASSFSGRGTDTQYF
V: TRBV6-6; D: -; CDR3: CATSQVTEAFF
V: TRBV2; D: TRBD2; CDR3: CASAGLALYNEQFF
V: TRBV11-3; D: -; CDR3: CASSLGSQTANVLTF
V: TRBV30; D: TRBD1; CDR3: CAWSVPDRGSLNTEAFF
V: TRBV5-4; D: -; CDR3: CASSLKLAQETQYF
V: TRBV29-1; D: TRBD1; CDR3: CSVEGQGETQYF
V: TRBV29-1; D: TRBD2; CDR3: CSVLGLAGGQTGGDTQYF
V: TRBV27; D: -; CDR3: CASSLMGAATQYF
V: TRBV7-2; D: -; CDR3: CASSLAQGIGQPQHF
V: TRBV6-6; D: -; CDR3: CASSKHQAGETQYF
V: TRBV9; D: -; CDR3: CASSPFFQSSYNEQFF
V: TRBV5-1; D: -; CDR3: CASRSNTEAFF
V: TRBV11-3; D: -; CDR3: CASTPGRQDEQYF
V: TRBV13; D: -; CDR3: CASSQEPLQGLGELFF
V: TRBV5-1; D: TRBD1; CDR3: CASSPRQGADTGELFF
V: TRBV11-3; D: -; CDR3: CASSLEEVPNTGELFF
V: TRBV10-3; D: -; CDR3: CAPESDTGELFF
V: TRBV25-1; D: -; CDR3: CASSAYPRGEQYF
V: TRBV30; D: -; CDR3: CAWSRGTSSYNEQFF
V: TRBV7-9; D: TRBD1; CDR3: CASSPSGGLKWSSGNTIYF
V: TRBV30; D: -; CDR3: CAGTSGGDQETQYF
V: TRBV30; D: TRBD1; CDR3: CAWGTATNEKLFF
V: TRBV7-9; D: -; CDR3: CASRRDSRPEAFF
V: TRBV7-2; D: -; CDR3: CASSLTRSTDTQYF
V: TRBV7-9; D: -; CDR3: CASSSEGPIYGYTF
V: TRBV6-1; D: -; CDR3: CASSGGTVF
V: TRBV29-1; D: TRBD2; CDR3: CSVAELAGVEQYF
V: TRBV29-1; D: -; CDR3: CSVWDVRTEAFF